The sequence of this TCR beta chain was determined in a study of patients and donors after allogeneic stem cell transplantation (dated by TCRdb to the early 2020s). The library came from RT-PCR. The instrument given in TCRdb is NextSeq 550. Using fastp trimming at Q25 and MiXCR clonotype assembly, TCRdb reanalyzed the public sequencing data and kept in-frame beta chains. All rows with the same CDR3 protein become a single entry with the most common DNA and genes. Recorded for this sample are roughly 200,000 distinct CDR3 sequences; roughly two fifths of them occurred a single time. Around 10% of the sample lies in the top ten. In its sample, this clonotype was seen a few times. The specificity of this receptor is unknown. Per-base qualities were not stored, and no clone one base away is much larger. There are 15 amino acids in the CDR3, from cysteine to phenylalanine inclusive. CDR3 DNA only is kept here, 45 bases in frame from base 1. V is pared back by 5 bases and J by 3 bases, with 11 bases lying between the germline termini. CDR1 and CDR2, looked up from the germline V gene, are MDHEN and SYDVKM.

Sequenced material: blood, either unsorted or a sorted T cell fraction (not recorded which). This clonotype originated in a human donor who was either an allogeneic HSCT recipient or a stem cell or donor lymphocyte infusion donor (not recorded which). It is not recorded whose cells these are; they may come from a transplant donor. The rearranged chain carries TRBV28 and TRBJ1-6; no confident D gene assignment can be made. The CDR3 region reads CASSTGPGYNSPLHF. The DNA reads TGTGCCAGCAGTACCGGACCCGGCTATAATTCACCCCTCCACTTT.